This TCR beta chain was found in a study of identifying expanded T cells in peripheral blood. Study-wide results and limits: Differentially abundant clones: about 1.2 between replicates, 16.4 at around 2 weeks, less than 20 at four. Clone count variance between roughly 2-week samples rose with total template count.

Trimming shortened V by 3 bases and J by 2 bases, and 14 bases separated the two germline ends. CDR1 and CDR2 (germline): SGHNT, YYREEE (reference sequence). The CDR3 extends over 15 amino acids. Collection occurred without any documented infections or immune events in donors. Using immunoSEQ multiplex PCR, the repertoire was profiled, and TCRdb retains in-frame clones only, with some absent. The table shows some 70,000 clones, with 75% to 90% occurring only once. A word on this clone: Its specificity is not known.

V and J are TRBV5-4 and TRBJ2-5; a possible D gene is TRBD1 (7 bases). The clonotype comes from a person between 18 and 70 years old in good health. The sequenced sample consisted of blood. CDR3 nucleotides: TGTGCCAGCAGCTCGCGGGACAGAGCACAAGAGACCCAGTACTTC. Residues: CASSSRDRAQETQYF.